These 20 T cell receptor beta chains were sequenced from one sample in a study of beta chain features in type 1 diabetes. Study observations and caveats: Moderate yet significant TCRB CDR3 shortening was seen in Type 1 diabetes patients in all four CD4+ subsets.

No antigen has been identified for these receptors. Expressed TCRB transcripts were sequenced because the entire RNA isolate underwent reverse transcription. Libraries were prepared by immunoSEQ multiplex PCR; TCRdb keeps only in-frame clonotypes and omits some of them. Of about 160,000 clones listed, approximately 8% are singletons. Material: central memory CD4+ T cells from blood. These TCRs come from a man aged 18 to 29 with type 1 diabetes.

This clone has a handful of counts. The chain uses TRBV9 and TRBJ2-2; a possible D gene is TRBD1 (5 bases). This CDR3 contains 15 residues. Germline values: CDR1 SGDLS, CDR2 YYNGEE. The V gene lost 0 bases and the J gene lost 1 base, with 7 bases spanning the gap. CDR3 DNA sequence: TGTGCCAGCAGCGTAGACAGGAGGAACACCGGGGAGCTGTTTTTT. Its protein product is CASSVDRRNTGELFF.

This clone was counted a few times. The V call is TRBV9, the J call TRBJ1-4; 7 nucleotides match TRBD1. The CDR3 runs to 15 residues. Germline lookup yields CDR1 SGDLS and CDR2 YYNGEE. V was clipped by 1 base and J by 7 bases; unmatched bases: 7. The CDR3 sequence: CASSVTGELGEKLFF. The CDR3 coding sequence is TGTGCCAGCAGCGTAACAGGGGAGTTAGGTGAAAAACTGTTTTTT.

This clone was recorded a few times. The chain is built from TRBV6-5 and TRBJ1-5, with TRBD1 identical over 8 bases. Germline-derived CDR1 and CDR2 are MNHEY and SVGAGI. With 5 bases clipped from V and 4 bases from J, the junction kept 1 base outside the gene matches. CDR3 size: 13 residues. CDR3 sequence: CASSRTGNQPQHF. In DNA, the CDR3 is TGTGCCAGCAGTCGGACAGGGAATCAGCCCCAGCATTTT.

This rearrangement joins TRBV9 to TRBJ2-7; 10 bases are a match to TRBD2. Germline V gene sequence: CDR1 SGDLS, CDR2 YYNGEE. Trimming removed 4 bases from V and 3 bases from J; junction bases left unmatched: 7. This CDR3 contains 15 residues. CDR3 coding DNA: TGTGCCAGCAGCCCCGGACTAGCGGTTGACTACGAGCAGTACTTC. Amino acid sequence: CASSPGLAVDYEQYF.

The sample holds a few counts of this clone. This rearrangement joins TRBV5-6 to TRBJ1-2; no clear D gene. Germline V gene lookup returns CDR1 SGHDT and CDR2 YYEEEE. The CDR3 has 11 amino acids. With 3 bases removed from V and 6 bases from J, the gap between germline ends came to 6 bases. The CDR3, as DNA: TGTGCCAGCAGCTCGCGCGATGGCTACACCTTC. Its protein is CASSSRDGYTF.

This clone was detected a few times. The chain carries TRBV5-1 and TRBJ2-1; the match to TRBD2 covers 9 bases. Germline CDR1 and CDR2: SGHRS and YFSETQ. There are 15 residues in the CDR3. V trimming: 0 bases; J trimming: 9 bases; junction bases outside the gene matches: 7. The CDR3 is CASSLAAGGPIEQFF. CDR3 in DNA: TGCGCCAGCAGCTTGGCTGCGGGGGGGCCTATTGAGCAGTTCTTC.

The CDR3 spells CASSQGMVRGYSGYTF. CDR3 DNA: TGCGCCAGCAGCCAAGGAATGGTTCGCGGGTATAGTGGCTACACCTTC. The rearrangement links TRBV4-1 to TRBJ1-2, with D unclear. Germline lookup yields CDR1 MGHRA and CDR2 YSYEKL. The V gene lost 1 base and the J gene lost 7 bases, with 19 bases spanning the gap. CDR3 length: 16 residues.

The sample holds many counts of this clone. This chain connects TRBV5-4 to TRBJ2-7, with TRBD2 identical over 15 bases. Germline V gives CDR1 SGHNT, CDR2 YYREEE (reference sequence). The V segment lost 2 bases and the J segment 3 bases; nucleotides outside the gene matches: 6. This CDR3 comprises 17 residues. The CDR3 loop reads CASSLTGLAGGDYEQYF. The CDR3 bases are TGTGCCAGCAGCTTAACCGGACTAGCGGGAGGGGACTACGAGCAGTACTTC.

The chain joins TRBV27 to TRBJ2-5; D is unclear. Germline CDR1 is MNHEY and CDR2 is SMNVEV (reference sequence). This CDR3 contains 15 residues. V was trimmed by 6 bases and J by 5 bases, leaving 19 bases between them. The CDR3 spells CASSPGRTRVETQYF. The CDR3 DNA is TGTGCCAGCAGCCCGGGTCGTACCCGGGTGGAGACCCAGTACTTC.

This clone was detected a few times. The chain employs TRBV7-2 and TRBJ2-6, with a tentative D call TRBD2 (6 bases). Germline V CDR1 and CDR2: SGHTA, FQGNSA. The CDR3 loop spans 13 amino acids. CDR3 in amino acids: CAVGGSGANVLTF. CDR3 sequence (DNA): TGTGCTGTGGGGGGCTCTGGGGCCAACGTCCTGACTTTC. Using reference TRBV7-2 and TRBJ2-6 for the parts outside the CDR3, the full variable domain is GAGVSQSPSNKVTEKGKDVELRCDPISGHTALYWYRQSLGQGLEFLIYFQGNSAPDKSGLPSDRFSAERTGGSVSTLTIQRTQQEDSAVYLCAVGGSGANVLTFGAGSRLTVL.

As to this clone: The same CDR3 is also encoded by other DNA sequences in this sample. The CDR3 nucleotides are TGTGCCAGCAGTTTTCAGGGCTACGAGCAGTACTTC. It translates to CASSFQGYEQYF. V usage is TRBV28 and J usage is TRBJ2-7, with D maybe TRBD1 (5 bases). Germline CDR1 MDHEN, CDR2 SYDVKM. CDR3 length equals 12 residues. V was pared by 3 bases and J by 3 bases, with 6 bases between.

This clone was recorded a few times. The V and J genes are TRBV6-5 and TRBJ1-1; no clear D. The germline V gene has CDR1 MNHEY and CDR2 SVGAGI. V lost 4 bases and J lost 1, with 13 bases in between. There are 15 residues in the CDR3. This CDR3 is CASSLYGTANTEAFF. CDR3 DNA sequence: TGTGCCAGCAGTTTGTATGGTACAGCGAACACTGAAGCTTTCTTT.

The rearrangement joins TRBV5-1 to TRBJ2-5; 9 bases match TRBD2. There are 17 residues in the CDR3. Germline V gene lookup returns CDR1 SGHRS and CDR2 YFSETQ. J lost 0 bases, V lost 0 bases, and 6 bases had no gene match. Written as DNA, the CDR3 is TGCGCCAGCAGCTTGGGGCTAGCGGGGACGAACCAAGAGACCCAGTACTTC. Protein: CASSLGLAGTNQETQYF.

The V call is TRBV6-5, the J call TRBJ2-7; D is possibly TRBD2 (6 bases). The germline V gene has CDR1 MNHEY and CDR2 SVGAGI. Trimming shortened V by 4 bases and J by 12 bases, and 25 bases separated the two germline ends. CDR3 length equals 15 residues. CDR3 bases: TGTGCCAGCAGTTCCGAGGGAGGACTCTCCGGAAAACGGTACTTC. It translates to CASSSEGGLSGKRYF.

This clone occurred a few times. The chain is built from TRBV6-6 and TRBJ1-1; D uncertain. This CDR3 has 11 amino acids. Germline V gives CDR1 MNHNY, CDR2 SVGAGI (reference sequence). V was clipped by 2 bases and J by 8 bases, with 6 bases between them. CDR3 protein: CASSYAGEAFF. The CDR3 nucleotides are TGTGCCAGCAGTTACGCGGGGGAAGCTTTCTTT.

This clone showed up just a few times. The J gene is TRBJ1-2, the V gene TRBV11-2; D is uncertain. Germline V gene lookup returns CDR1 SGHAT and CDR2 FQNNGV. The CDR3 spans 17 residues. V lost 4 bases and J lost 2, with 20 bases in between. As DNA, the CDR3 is TGTGCCAGCAGCTCCCATTTGTTGTCGGGAGGAAACTATGGCTACACCTTC. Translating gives CASSSHLLSGGNYGYTF.

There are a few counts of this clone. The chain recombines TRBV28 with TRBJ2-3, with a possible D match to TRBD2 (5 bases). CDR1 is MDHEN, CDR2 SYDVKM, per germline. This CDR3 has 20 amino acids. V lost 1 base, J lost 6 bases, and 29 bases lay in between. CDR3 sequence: CASSLLKKVWSGSPWDTQYF. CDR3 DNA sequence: TGTGCCAGCAGTTTATTAAAGAAGGTGTGGAGTGGGAGCCCGTGGGATACGCAGTATTTT.

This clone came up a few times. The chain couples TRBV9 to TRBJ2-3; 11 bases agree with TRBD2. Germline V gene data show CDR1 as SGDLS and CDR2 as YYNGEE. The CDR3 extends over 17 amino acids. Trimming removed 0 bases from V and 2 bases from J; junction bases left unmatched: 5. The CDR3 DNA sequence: TGTGCCAGCAGCGTAGAGGTACTAGCGGGGGCCACAGATACGCAGTATTTT. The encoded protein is CASSVEVLAGATDTQYF.

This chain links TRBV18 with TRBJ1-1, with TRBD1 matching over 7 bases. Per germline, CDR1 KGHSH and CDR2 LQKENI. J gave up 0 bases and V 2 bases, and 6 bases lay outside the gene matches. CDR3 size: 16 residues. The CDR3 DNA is TGTGCCAGCTCACCAGGTTTGGGACAGCTGAACACTGAAGCTTTCTTT. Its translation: CASSPGLGQLNTEAFF.

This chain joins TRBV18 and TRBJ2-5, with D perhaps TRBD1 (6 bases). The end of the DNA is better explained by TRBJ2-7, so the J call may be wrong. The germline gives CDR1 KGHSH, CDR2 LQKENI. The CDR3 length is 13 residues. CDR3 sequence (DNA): TGTGCCAGCTCACAGGGGACAAGCTACGAGCAGTACTTC. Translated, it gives CASSQGTSYEQYF.